The source of this TCR beta chain is a study of long-term antiretroviral therapy in people with HIV. Study details: Specimens dating back about a decade before the 2015 immediate-ART recommendation are the oldest included. Study results and caveats: Post-treatment diversity went higher with ART but stayed below transplant donor controls. Repertoire dominance by clones expanded before ART was seen at all time points. In the period from 2004 to 2017, blood was collected, possibly under older ART regimens.

Turning to this clone: Its antigen is unknown.

The assay, immunoSEQ v3.0, was run at survey level. Only in-frame clones appear in the TCRdb table, and some are missing; sequencing was by immunoSEQ multiplex PCR. The profile covers about 36,000 clones, with 75% to 85% appearing a single time and 5.8% taken by the ten largest. The sample was unsorted PBMCs, taken 3.4 years after starting antiretroviral therapy. The receptor was isolated from a man in his thirties or forties with HIV.

CDR3 in amino acids: CATVLDRGEQYF. The CDR3 DNA reads TGTGCCACCGTATTAGACAGGGGCGAGCAGTACTTC. The J gene is TRBJ2-7, the V gene TRBV2, with 8 positions matching TRBD1. Germline trimming cut 10 bases from V and 6 bases from J; bases unmatched to any gene: 8. CDR3 length equals 12 residues. CDR1 and CDR2 (germline): SNHLY, FYNNEI.